The next 6 T cell receptor beta chains were all read from a single sample in a study of Ad26.COV2.S vaccination and SARS-CoV-2 variants. Clones were read by immunoSEQ multiplex PCR, and TCRdb kept only the in-frame ones, dropping some. This sample carries 300,000 to 450,000 clones, about 90% of them seen once, and the ten largest clones take 3.5% to 4.5%. Specimen: peripheral blood, collected after recovery from COVID-19. All receptors derive from a human donor who had recovered from COVID-19.

V and J are TRBV6-5 and TRBJ1-5; D ambiguous. Trimming took 6 bases from V and 0 from J, leaving 12 bases between them. This CDR3 is 15 amino acids long. Per germline, CDR1 MNHEY and CDR2 SVGAGI. In nucleotides, the CDR3 is TGTGCCAGCAGAGACCACACCAATAGCAATCAGCCCCAGCATTTT. Its translation: CASRDHTNSNQPQHF.

The chain couples TRBV6-5 to TRBJ2-7; D may match TRBD1 or TRBD2 (6 bases each). This CDR3 has 16 amino acids. Trimming shortened V by 4 bases and J by 0 bases, and 16 bases separated the two germline ends. Germline loops: CDR1 MNHEY, CDR2 SVGAGI. In nucleotides, the CDR3 is TGTGCCAGCAGTTTTAGAGGGGGGCAAGTCTCCTACGAGCAGTACTTC. Protein sequence: CASSFRGGQVSYEQYF.

This clone appeared a few times. The genes are TRBV20-1 and TRBJ1-5; TRBD1 is a possible D gene (5 bases). The CDR3 totals 15 residues. V dropped 3 bases and J dropped 0 bases, with 12 bases sitting between them. Germline loops: CDR1 DFQATT, CDR2 SNEGSKA (reference sequence). The CDR3 is CSASPGGDSNQPQHF. The CDR3 DNA follows: TGCAGTGCTAGTCCCGGGGGGGATAGCAATCAGCCCCAGCATTTT.

J is TRBJ2-7 and V is TRBV7-2; no clear D gene. The CDR3 sequence is 11 residues long. In germline, CDR1 is SGHTA, CDR2 FQGNSA. V lost 5 bases, J lost 3 bases, and 5 bases lay in between. CDR3 sequence reads: CASSGSYEQYF. CDR3 nucleotide sequence: TGTGCCAGCAGCGGCAGCTACGAGCAGTACTTC.

This sequence joins TRBV5-1 and TRBJ1-1; tentative D call: TRBD1 (5 bases). Trimming shortened V by 3 bases and J by 2 bases, and 11 bases separated the two germline ends. Per the germline V gene, CDR1 is SGHRS and CDR2 is YFSETQ. The CDR3 consists of 14 residues. In DNA form, the CDR3 reads TGCGCCAGCAGCTCCGGGACGCTTAACACTGAAGCTTTCTTT. Translated, it gives CASSSGTLNTEAFF.

The gene calls are TRBV4-1 and TRBJ1-2; 10 bases align to TRBD1. There are 14 residues in the CDR3. Unmatched junction bases numbered 5, after V lost 4 bases and J lost 6 bases. Germline CDR1 and CDR2: MGHRA and YSYEKL. The CDR3 sequence is CASSRTGGFDGYTF. For the CDR3, the DNA is TGCGCCAGCAGCCGGACAGGGGGTTTTGATGGCTACACCTTC.